This T cell receptor (beta chain) came from a study of cytomegalovirus exposure and HLA in healthy donors. The CDR3 extends over 16 amino acids. Trimming removed 4 bases from V and 7 bases from J, with 19 bases in between. Germline V gene sequence: CDR1 MDHEN, CDR2 SYDVKM. Both 60 Vbeta primers and 13 Jbeta primers went into the PCR. Authors' processing steps: There were 70 million to 95 million unique TCR beta chains by a later count, and approximately 12 million of them were shared. Here immunoSEQ multiplex PCR was the method, and the copy in TCRdb shows in-frame clones only, minus some. That table is the source of V, J and clone size, and D and trimming were worked out from the DNA. The sample comprises about 160,000 clones, 65% to 85% of which are singletons, and under 1.5% rests with the top ten. Notes on this clone: What it recognizes is unknown.

Study results and limitations: Researchers counted roughly 150 TCR beta chains as cytomegalovirus-associated.

V usage is TRBV28 and J usage is TRBJ1-4; TRBD1 might be the D (6 bases). The material sequenced was PBMCs. The TCR sequence derives from a man in his fifties or sixties in good health and CMV-seronegative. The CDR3 loop is CASSSAGAGAFEKLFF. CDR3 sequence (DNA): TGTGCCAGCAGTTCCGCTGGCGCGGGGGCGTTTGAAAAACTGTTTTTT.